This entry features one TCR beta chain sequence. Its antigen is as yet unknown. The method was immunoSEQ multiplex PCR; TCRdb's version includes in-frame clones alone and lacks a portion of them. The sample includes 25,000 or so clones, roughly 90% of them seen just once. These data originate in a study of T cells in localized non-small cell lung cancer. Study-level findings and limits: The appearance of a median roughly 53 of the top 100 tumor clones was seen in adjacent lung.

Germline V CDR1 and CDR2: SGDLS, YYNGEE. This CDR3 has 15 amino acids. Between the trimmed V and J ends, which lost 1 base and 5 bases, there was a span of 15 bases. The TCR was taken from a male donor aged 60 or over with stage I lung adenocarcinoma. The rearrangement uses TRBV9 and TRBJ2-5; D may be TRBD2 (5 bases). The sample in question was peripheral blood, obtained before any cancer treatment. CDR3 bases: TGTGCCAGCAGCGTAACCAGCGGAACAAGGGAGACCCAGTACTTC. It specifies CASSVTSGTRETQYF.